The 20 T cell receptor beta chains below come from one sample, sequenced in a study of cytomegalovirus exposure and HLA in healthy donors. With 60 Vbeta and 13 Jbeta primers, the PCR was carried out. The assay was immunoSEQ multiplex PCR, and TCRdb's table has in-frame clones only and misses some. In the table there are around 100,000 clones, about 80% of which are singletons. The source material was PBMCs. The source is a woman aged 35 to 49 in good health and CMV-seronegative.

This chain's CDR3 is CASSLLPVNTEAFF. CDR3 in DNA: TGTGCCAGCAGCTTACTTCCCGTGAACACTGAAGCTTTCTTT. J is TRBJ1-1 and V is TRBV7-2; D remains ambiguous. The V gene lost 2 bases and the J gene lost 0 bases, with 7 bases spanning the gap. CDR1 and CDR2 from the germline V gene are SGHTA and FQGNSA. CDR3 length equals 14 residues.

The chain joins TRBV19 to TRBJ1-1, with a weak D call TRBD1 (5 bases). CDR1 and CDR2 from the germline V gene are LNHDA and SQIVND (reference sequence). V lost 3 bases and J 1 base, leaving 12 bases between the germline ends. This CDR3 region has 15 residues. The CDR3 nucleotides read TGTGCCAGTAGTATTCTGGGGCAGGCGAACACTGAAGCTTTCTTT. It specifies CASSILGQANTEAFF.

The chain joins TRBV28 to TRBJ1-6; 7 nucleotides line up with TRBD1. J lost 8 bases, V lost 5 bases, and 9 bases had no gene match. CDR1 is MDHEN and CDR2 is SYDVKM in the germline V gene. This CDR3 contains 15 residues. Here the CDR3 reads CASSPSGTVYSPLHF. The DNA of the CDR3 is TGTGCCAGCAGTCCGTCCGGGACAGTTTATTCACCCCTCCACTTT. Based on the CDR3 plus reference TRBV28 and TRBJ1-6, the full variable domain is DVKVTQSSRYLVKRTGEKVFLECVQDMDHENMFWYRQDPGLGLRLIYFSYDVKMKEKGDIPEGYSVSREKKERFSLILESASTNQTSMYLCASSPSGTVYSPLHFGNGTRLTVT.

This chain uses TRBV7-2 with TRBJ2-3; 15 nucleotides agree with TRBD2. The trim removed 6 bases at V and 3 bases at J, leaving 7 bases unmatched. The CDR3 runs 17 residues. Germline-derived CDR1 and CDR2 are SGHTA and FQGNSA. As DNA, the CDR3 is TGTGCCAGCAGGCAAGGACTAGCGGGAGGGAGTACAGATACGCAGTATTTT. This gives the protein CASRQGLAGGSTDTQYF.

This clone was picked up one time. The chain employs TRBV6-1 and TRBJ1-5, with D unresolved. Germline CDR1 and CDR2: MNHNS and SASEGT. V dropped 2 bases and J dropped 0 bases, with 11 bases sitting between them. The CDR3 is 16 amino acids. CDR3 protein: CASSELAGYSNQPQHF. The CDR3 coding sequence is TGTGCCAGCAGTGAACTAGCAGGTTATAGCAATCAGCCCCAGCATTTT.

The chain links TRBV11-2 to TRBJ2-6; 8 positions agree with TRBD1. The V gene end was trimmed by 5 bases and the J gene end by 3 bases; junction bases not matched to a gene: 3. The CDR3 runs to 15 residues. Germline CDR1 and CDR2: SGHAT and FQNNGV. The CDR3 DNA reads TGTGCCAGCAGCGTCAGGGGGCGTGGGGCCAACGTCCTGACTTTC. It is translated as CASSVRGRGANVLTF.

This clone occurred a few times. At one end the junction does not follow the germline gene, possibly because of a read error. This chain connects TRBV7-9 to TRBJ1-1, with TRBD1 as a possible D gene (5 bases). The CDR3 contains 15 residues. Germline CDR1 reads SEHNR; CDR2 reads FQNEAQ (reference sequence). In nucleotides, the CDR3 is TGTTCCAGCAGCTTAGCTCGGGGGTCGGACACTGAAGCTTTCTTT. Translation: CSSSLARGSDTEAFF.

The chain's CDR3 is CASIRGDTGELFF. The CDR3 bases are TGTGCCAGCATTCGGGGTGACACCGGGGAGCTGTTTTTT. The V and J genes are TRBV28 and TRBJ2-2; D possibly corresponds to TRBD2 (5 bases). V gave up 7 bases and J gave up 3 bases, with 9 bases separating them. Germline values: CDR1 MDHEN, CDR2 SYDVKM. The CDR3 length is 13 residues.

V usage is TRBV19 and J usage is TRBJ2-7, with 10 nucleotides matching TRBD2. Trimming at V came to 3 bases and at J to 2 bases, leaving 4 bases not matched to a gene. Germline V lookup: CDR1 LNHDA, CDR2 SQIVND (reference sequence). The CDR3 spans 15 residues. CDR3 region: CASSMGSGGAYEQYF. CDR3 nucleotides: TGTGCCAGTAGTATGGGCAGCGGGGGGGCCTACGAGCAGTACTTC.

The chain joins TRBV5-4 to TRBJ2-7, with D possibly matching TRBD1 (5 bases). The V end was cut by 0 bases, the J end by 7 bases, with 11 bases between. The CDR3 runs to 13 residues. Germline assignment: CDR1 SGHNT and CDR2 YYREEE (reference sequence). CDR3 coding DNA: TGTGCCAGCAGCTTGGCCAGGGCGGAAGAGCAGTACTTC. Its translation is CASSLARAEEQYF.

This chain joins TRBV7-7 and TRBJ2-1; 8 bases are shared with TRBD1. Germline V gives CDR1 SSHAT, CDR2 FNYEAQ (reference sequence). The CDR3 length is 13 residues. The junction had 5 bases not matched to a gene; V was cut back by 4 bases and J by 9 bases. The CDR3 sequence: CASSSDRVGEQFF. Written as DNA, the CDR3 is TGTGCCAGCAGCTCGGACAGGGTAGGTGAGCAGTTCTTC. Supplemented by reference TRBV7-7 and TRBJ2-1, the full variable domain reads GAGVSQSPRYKVTKRGQDVTLRCDPISSHATLYWYQQALGQGPEFLTYFNYEAQPDKSGLPSDRFSAERPEGSISTLTIQRTEQRDSAMYRCASSSDRVGEQFFGPGTRLTVL.

This chain joins TRBV6-5 and TRBJ1-1; 7 positions agree with TRBD1. The CDR3 is 14 amino acids. The germline V gene encodes CDR1 MNHEY and CDR2 SVGAGI. V shed 4 bases, J shed 3 bases, and the junction held 5 bases outside the gene matches. The CDR3 nucleotides are TGTGCCAGCAGTTTTTTAGACAGGGACACTGAAGCTTTCTTT. Its protein is CASSFLDRDTEAFF.

This sequence joins TRBV28 and TRBJ1-6; 7 nucleotides line up with TRBD1. With 6 bases clipped from V and 8 bases from J, the junction kept 10 bases outside the gene matches. The length of the CDR3 is 15 residues. CDR1 and CDR2 (germline): MDHEN, SYDVKM. The CDR3 sequence: CASRGATGYDSPLHF. CDR3 sequence (DNA): TGTGCCAGCAGGGGAGCGACAGGGTACGATTCACCCCTCCACTTT.

This clone was detected only a few times. DNA of the CDR3: TGTGCCTGGAGGCCGGGAATCTACAACAATGAGCAGTTCTTC. Translated: CAWRPGIYNNEQFF. The rearrangement links TRBV30 to TRBJ2-1, with a weak D call TRBD2 (5 bases). V lost 3 bases to trimming and J lost 5 bases, with 14 bases between them. CDR1 is GTSNPN and CDR2 is SVGIG in the germline V gene (reference sequence). This CDR3 is 14 amino acids long.

This chain uses TRBV7-8 with TRBJ2-1; 11 bases map to TRBD2. Germline-derived CDR1 and CDR2 are SGHVS and FQNEAQ. This CDR3 has 16 amino acids. J was trimmed by 7 bases and V by 5 bases; bases with no gene match: 10. The CDR3 DNA follows: TGTGCCAGCAGCAGTAGCGGGGGGGCCGGGGAAAATGAGCAGTTCTTC. Protein: CASSSSGGAGENEQFF.

The J gene is TRBJ2-7, the V gene TRBV18; no definite D call. Looked up from germline, CDR1 is KGHSH and CDR2 is LQKENI. The V and J ends lost 3 bases and 3 bases respectively, with 12 bases between them. The CDR3 totals 14 residues. CDR3 coding DNA: TGTGCCAGCTCACCGTACCGCGGTAGCTACGAGCAGTACTTC. This sequence encodes CASSPYRGSYEQYF.

The V and J genes are TRBV5-6 and TRBJ2-5, with D maybe TRBD2 (5 bases). The CDR3 length is 13 residues. Per germline, CDR1 SGHDT and CDR2 YYEEEE. The V end lost 5 bases, the J end lost 5 bases, and 13 bases lay between the germline ends. The CDR3 reads CASSSTSAETQYF. Written as DNA, the CDR3 is TGTGCCAGCAGTTCCACTAGTGCTGAGACCCAGTACTTC.

The chain's CDR3 is CAWSAGTLGSEAFF. In DNA, the CDR3 is TGTGCCTGGAGTGCCGGGACTCTGGGCTCTGAAGCTTTCTTT. The rearrangement joins TRBV30 to TRBJ1-1; perhaps TRBD1 as D (5 bases). Germline-derived CDR1 and CDR2 are GTSNPN and SVGIG (reference sequence). The CDR3 spans 14 residues. Trimming took off 1 base at V and 6 bases at J, with 15 bases between the two ends.

The V call is TRBV15, the J call TRBJ1-1; D possibly corresponds to TRBD1 (6 bases). V was clipped by 1 base and J by 1 base, with 13 bases between them. CDR3 length: 16 residues. The germline gives CDR1 LNHNV, CDR2 YYDKDF (reference sequence). This CDR3 reads CATSRAWQGWNTEAFF. CDR3 nucleotide sequence: TGTGCCACCAGCAGAGCCTGGCAGGGGTGGAACACTGAAGCTTTCTTT.

The chain uses TRBV7-8 and TRBJ1-1, with a weak D call TRBD1 (6 bases). Germline V gene sequence: CDR1 SGHVS, CDR2 FQNEAQ. The ends were cut back, 5 bases at V and 5 bases at J, with 15 bases in the middle. This CDR3 contains 14 residues. In DNA, the CDR3 is TGTGCCAGCAGCGTTTCAGGGGTATGGACTGAAGCTTTCTTT. It translates to CASSVSGVWTEAFF.